Shown below are 25 T cell receptor beta chains from a single sample sequenced in a study of T cells in tumors after PD-1 blockade. Here immunoSEQ multiplex PCR was the method, and the copy in TCRdb shows in-frame clones only, minus some. The repertoire includes several thousand clones, roughly 64% of them detected once, and under 65% sits in the top ten. The source was tumor tissue, collected after anti-PD-1 treatment. The receptor source for this set is a human donor with cutaneous squamous cell carcinoma.

The chain uses TRBV4-1 and TRBJ1-3, with 7 positions matching TRBD1. The V gene end was trimmed by 4 bases and the J gene end by 2 bases; junction bases not matched to a gene: 8. This CDR3 region has 16 residues. The germline gives CDR1 MGHRA, CDR2 YSYEKL. DNA for the CDR3: TGCGCCAGCAGCCCGACGACAGGGCAGACTGGAAACACCATATATTTT. Encoded protein: CASSPTTGQTGNTIYF.

The CDR3 DNA is TGTGCCAGCAGCTTAACGGACGGCCTTTATAATTCACCCCTCCACTTT. This gives the protein CASSLTDGLYNSPLHF. The rearrangement joins TRBV7-6 to TRBJ1-6; no reliable D call. V was clipped by 2 bases and J by 4 bases, with 12 bases between them. The CDR3 covers 16 residues. The germline V gene has CDR1 SGHVS and CDR2 FNYEAQ.

J is TRBJ1-1 and V is TRBV2; 11 bases map to TRBD1. Germline assignment: CDR1 SNHLY and CDR2 FYNNEI. This CDR3 region has 15 residues. Unmatched junction bases numbered 4, after V lost 7 bases and J lost 0 bases. The CDR3 loop is CASIPDRGLNTEAFF. Here the CDR3 DNA reads TGTGCCAGCATACCGGACAGGGGGCTGAACACTGAAGCTTTCTTT.

A few counts support this clone. The chain has TRBV19 and TRBJ2-7, with a weak D call TRBD2 (6 bases). The CDR3 sequence is 15 residues long. In germline, CDR1 is LNHDA, CDR2 SQIVND (reference sequence). Trimming took 4 bases from V and 7 from J, leaving 20 bases between them. The CDR3 DNA reads as TGTGCCAGTAGTAGCCGGGACTTGTCAGTGGGGGAGCAGTACTTC. Encoded protein: CASSSRDLSVGEQYF.

This clone came up a few times. The chain recombines TRBV27 with TRBJ1-6; D is uncertain. Germline V gene lookup returns CDR1 MNHEY and CDR2 SMNVEV (reference sequence). The CDR3 has 13 residues. V lost 5 bases, J lost 9 bases, and 11 bases lay in between. CDR3 sequence: CASSPGPFSPLHF. The CDR3 DNA is TGTGCCAGCAGTCCCGGACCGTTTTCACCCCTCCACTTT.

The chain combines TRBV6-5 with TRBJ2-3, with a possible D match to TRBD2 (5 bases). The V gene's germline CDR1 is MNHEY and CDR2 SVGAGI. CDR3 length: 16 residues. The ends were cut back, 2 bases at V and 0 bases at J, with 12 bases in the middle. As DNA, the CDR3 is TGTGCCAGCAGTTACGAAATAGCGACGAGCACAGATACGCAGTATTTT. Translation: CASSYEIATSTDTQYF.

This chain uses TRBV28 with TRBJ2-2, with 8 bases matching TRBD2. The CDR3 covers 17 residues. V gave up 2 bases and J gave up 3 bases; unmatched junction bases: 8. The germline gives CDR1 MDHEN, CDR2 SYDVKM. CDR3 amino acids: CASSLGGGGPYTGELFF. The CDR3 nucleotides read TGTGCCAGCAGTTTAGGAGGCGGGGGGCCCTACACCGGGGAGCTGTTTTTT.

This clone was found a few times. This chain connects TRBV19 to TRBJ2-3; 8 positions agree with TRBD2. CDR1 is LNHDA, CDR2 SQIVND, per germline (reference sequence). The CDR3 length is 16 residues. Losses at the gene ends were 1 base for V and 1 base for J; bases not matched to a gene: 4. The CDR3 region has the DNA TGTGCCAGTAGTATAGGTGCGGGGGGTGGCACAGATACGCAGTATTTT. The encoded protein is CASSIGAGGGTDTQYF. Variable domain in full (rest from reference TRBV19 and TRBJ2-3): DGGITQSPKYLFRKEGQNVTLSCEQNLNHDAMYWYRQDPGQGLRLIYYSQIVNDFQKGDIAEGYSVSREKKESFPLTVTSAQKNPTAFYLCASSIGAGGGTDTQYFGPGTRLTVL.

The rearrangement joins TRBV6-5 to TRBJ1-6; perhaps TRBD1 as D (5 bases). The CDR3 contains 13 residues. The V end lost 2 bases, the J end lost 8 bases, and 7 bases lay between the germline ends. Germline lookup yields CDR1 MNHEY and CDR2 SVGAGI. This CDR3 reads CASSYQGYSPLHF. CDR3 nucleotides: TGTGCCAGCAGTTACCAGGGTTATTCACCCCTCCACTTT.

This clone was seen only a few times. This sequence joins TRBV20-1 and TRBJ1-1, with D perhaps TRBD1 (5 bases). The germline V gene has CDR1 DFQATT and CDR2 SNEGSKA (reference sequence). CDR3 length: 14 amino acids. V lost 3 bases and J lost 5, with 16 bases in between. The CDR3 nucleotides are TGCAGTGCTAGTCAGGGCCGGGGACGAACTGAAGCTTTCTTT. Its translation is CSASQGRGRTEAFF.

CDR3 DNA: TGTGCCAGCAGCACCATGACAGGGCGATATGGCTACACCTTC. It translates to CASSTMTGRYGYTF. The chain recombines TRBV5-4 with TRBJ1-2; 7 bases agree with TRBD1. Unmatched junction bases numbered 8, after V lost 4 bases and J lost 5 bases. Germline assignment: CDR1 SGHNT and CDR2 YYREEE (reference sequence). CDR3 length: 14 residues.

The chain joins TRBV6-2 or TRBV6-3 to TRBJ1-1; a possible D gene is TRBD1 (6 bases). The CDR3 runs to 16 residues. Deletions cut 5 bases from V and 4 bases from J, with 20 bases between. Germline values: CDR1 MNHEY, CDR2 SVGEGT. The CDR3 sequence: CASSPPIAQGGTEAFF. The DNA of the CDR3 is TGTGCCAGCAGTCCCCCGATAGCACAGGGAGGCACTGAAGCTTTCTTT.

This clone is judged large. V is TRBV12-3 or TRBV12-4 and J is TRBJ2-7; D remains ambiguous. CDR3 length: 12 amino acids. The V end was cut by 3 bases, the J end by 7 bases, with 10 bases between. CDR3 DNA: TGTGCCAGCAGTTTTGGTGCGGTTGAGCAGTACTTC. Its protein product is CASSFGAVEQYF.

The V gene is TRBV4-1, the J gene TRBJ2-7, with 7 bases identical to TRBD1. Trimming cost V 5 bases and J 6 bases; bases outside gene matches: 10. Germline loops: CDR1 MGHRA, CDR2 YSYEKL. The CDR3 consists of 14 residues. CDR3 DNA sequence: TGCGCCAGCAGCTACACAGGGGCGTTGGGCGAGCAGTACTTC. Translating gives CASSYTGALGEQYF.

This clone was observed a handful of times. CDR3 in amino acids: CASSLAGGHQETQYF. The CDR3 DNA reads TGTGCCAGCAGTCTAGCGGGGGGCCACCAAGAGACCCAGTACTTC. V gene TRBV6-5 combines with J gene TRBJ2-5; 11 nucleotides agree with TRBD2. The CDR3 spans 15 residues. V was pared by 5 bases and J by 0 bases, with 2 bases of the junction left unmatched. In germline, CDR1 is MNHEY, CDR2 SVGAGI.

This clone was detected once. V is TRBV10-2 and J is TRBJ1-5; 7 nucleotides line up with TRBD1. This CDR3 is 15 amino acids long. Germline-derived CDR1 and CDR2 are WSHSY and SAAADI. With V trimmed by 0 bases and J by 5 bases, 4 bases remained unmatched. The CDR3 is CASSESGRGDQPQHF. For the CDR3, the DNA is TGCGCCAGCAGTGAGTCAGGCAGGGGGGATCAGCCCCAGCATTTT.

The rearrangement joins TRBV28 to TRBJ2-7; possibly TRBD2 for D (5 bases). This CDR3 comprises 11 residues. The germline V gene has CDR1 MDHEN and CDR2 SYDVKM. V lost 7 bases and J 5 bases, leaving 9 bases between the germline ends. CDR3 in amino acids: CASMRVDEQYF. CDR3 nucleotides: TGTGCCAGCATGCGGGTTGACGAGCAGTACTTC.

Of note for this clone: Its ends do not fully match the called genes, so a read error is possible. The genes are TRBV18 and TRBJ2-5; the D call may be TRBD1 or TRBD2 (5 bases each). The germline V gene encodes CDR1 KGHSH and CDR2 LQKENI. The length of the CDR3 is 13 residues. CDR3 region: CASSSGTEETRYF. CDR3 nucleotides: TGTGCCAGCTCATCAGGGACGGAAGAGACCCGGTACTTC.

The chain employs TRBV3-1 (or the pseudogene TRBV3-2) and TRBJ2-2, with D possibly being TRBD1 (6 bases). Germline V gives CDR1 LGHDT, CDR2 YNNKEL (reference sequence). With 0 bases removed from V and 6 bases from J, the gap between germline ends came to 11 bases. The CDR3 is 15 amino acids. The CDR3 DNA reads as TGTGCCAGCAGCCAAGAGTACAGGGTCGCCGGGGAGCTGTTTTTT. It encodes CASSQEYRVAGELFF.

This clone occurred a few times. The chain couples TRBV4-2 to TRBJ2-1; tentatively, D is TRBD2 (5 bases). Germline CDR1 is LGHNA and CDR2 is YNFKEQ. This CDR3 has 15 amino acids. The ends were cut back, 1 base at V and 7 bases at J, with 14 bases in the middle. Here the CDR3 DNA reads TGTGCCAGCAGCCAAGGCCAGCTGGGAGAGAATGAGCAGTTCTTC. Its protein product is CASSQGQLGENEQFF.

The chain joins TRBV28 to TRBJ2-7, with D possibly TRBD1 on 5 matching bases. With 3 bases removed from V and 1 base from J, the gap between germline ends came to 19 bases. CDR3 size: 17 residues. CDR1 MDHEN and CDR2 SYDVKM come from the germline V gene. The CDR3 loop is CASSFRPTTVSSYEQYF. The DNA for the CDR3 is TGTGCCAGCAGTTTCCGCCCAACGACAGTTTCTTCCTACGAGCAGTACTTC.

The CDR3 region has the DNA TGTGCCAGCAGTTCTCCTACAGGGCGCGAGCAGTACTTC. Protein: CASSSPTGREQYF. This chain connects TRBV6-5 to TRBJ2-7, with a weak D call TRBD1 (6 bases). Germline V gene sequence: CDR1 MNHEY, CDR2 SVGAGI. The CDR3 loop spans 13 amino acids. V dropped 4 bases and J dropped 6 bases, with 13 bases sitting between them.

The J gene is TRBJ1-2, the V gene TRBV9; D is ambiguous. The germline V gene encodes CDR1 SGDLS and CDR2 YYNGEE. This CDR3 is 13 amino acids long. V was pared by 3 bases and J by 0 bases, with 6 bases between. DNA of the CDR3: TGTGCCAGCAGCGCCGGGACTAACTATGGCTACACCTTC. It encodes CASSAGTNYGYTF. The complete variable domain, with remaining parts taken from reference TRBV9 and TRBJ1-2, reads DSGVTQTPKHLITATGQRVTLRCSPRSGDLSVYWYQQSLDQGLQFLIQYYNGEERAKGNILERFSAQQFPDLHSELNLSSLELGDSALYFCASSAGTNYGYTFGSGTRLTVV.

This clone was seen just once. The V and J genes are TRBV4-1 and TRBJ1-5; no clear D. Trimming stripped 4 bases from V and 8 bases from J, with 15 bases between. The CDR3 sequence is 14 residues long. Per the germline V gene, CDR1 is MGHRA and CDR2 is YSYEKL. CDR3 DNA: TGCGCCAGCAGCCTCGGCAGCCCAGAAGAGCCCCAGCATTTT. This encodes CASSLGSPEEPQHF.

The genes are TRBV6-5 and TRBJ2-7; D is tentatively TRBD1 or TRBD2 (6 bases each). Per germline, CDR1 MNHEY and CDR2 SVGAGI. Trimming took 10 bases from V and 3 from J, leaving 13 bases between them. The CDR3 is 12 residues long. In DNA, the CDR3 is TGTGCCACGGGGGACATTAACTACGAGCAGTACTTC. Its protein is CATGDINYEQYF.